This TCR beta chain was captured by sequencing in a study of T cell changes during pregnancy in multiple sclerosis. Sequencing used immunoSEQ multiplex PCR; TCRdb keeps in-frame clones, though not all of them. The sample lists tens of thousands of clones, about 87% occurring once. This CDR3 spans 17 amino acids. Per germline, CDR1 LNHDA and CDR2 SQIVND (reference sequence). The V end lost 2 bases, the J end lost 1 base, and 15 bases lay between the germline ends. This receptor was identified in a female donor with multiple sclerosis, enrolled in a pregnancy study. This sample comprised CD4+ T cells from peripheral blood mononuclear cells, obtained in the first trimester of pregnancy. The genes are TRBV19 and TRBJ2-1; D might be TRBD2 (7 bases). The CDR3 loop reads CASSILVGGLSYNEQFF. The CDR3 bases are TGTGCCAGTAGTATACTTGTCGGGGGGCTATCCTACAATGAGCAGTTCTTC.